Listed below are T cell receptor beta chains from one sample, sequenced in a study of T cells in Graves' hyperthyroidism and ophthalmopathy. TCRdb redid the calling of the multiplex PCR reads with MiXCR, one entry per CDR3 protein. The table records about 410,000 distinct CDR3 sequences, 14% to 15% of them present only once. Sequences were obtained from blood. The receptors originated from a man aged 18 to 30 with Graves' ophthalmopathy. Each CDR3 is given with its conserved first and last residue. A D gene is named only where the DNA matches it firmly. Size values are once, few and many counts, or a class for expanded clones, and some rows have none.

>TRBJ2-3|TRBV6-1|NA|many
TGTGCCAGCAGAGAGGAGAGTGACACAGATACGCAGTATTTT
CASREESDTDTQYF
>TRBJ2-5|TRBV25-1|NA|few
TGTGCCAGCAGTGACTGGCAGGGCCAAGAGACCCAGTACTTC
CASSDWQGQETQYF
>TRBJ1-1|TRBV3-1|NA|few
TGTGCCAGCAGCCAAGGGGGGATCTCACTAGGCACTGAAGCTTTCTTT
CASSQGGISLGTEAFF
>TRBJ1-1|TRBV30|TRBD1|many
TGTGCCTGGAGTTGGACAGGGAATCTACAAGCTTTCTTT
CAWSWTGNLQAFF
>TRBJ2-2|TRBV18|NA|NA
TGTGCCAGCTCACCAGCGGCACCGCCGGGCACCGGGGAGCTGTTTTTT
CASSPAAPPGTGELFF
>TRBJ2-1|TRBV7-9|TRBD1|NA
TGTGCCAGCAGCTCTGGGACAGGGGGCCACAATGAGCAGTTCTTC
CASSSGTGGHNEQFF
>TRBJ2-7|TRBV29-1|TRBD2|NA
TGCAGCGTTGGGGAGGGGCTATACGAGCAGTACTTC
CSVGEGLYEQYF
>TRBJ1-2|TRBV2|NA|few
TGTGCCAGCAGTGAAACAGGACCCTATGGCTACACCTTC
CASSETGPYGYTF
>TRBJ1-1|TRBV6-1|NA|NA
TGTGCCAGCGGCGCCCTCACCATGAACACTGAAGCTTTCTTT
CASGALTMNTEAFF
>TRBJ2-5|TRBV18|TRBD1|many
TGTGCCAGCTCATCGGGACAGGGGGCAGAGACCCAGTACTTC
CASSSGQGAETQYF
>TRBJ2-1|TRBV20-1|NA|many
TGCAGTGCTAGAGTTTCACGGGGAGAGCAGTTCTTC
CSARVSRGEQFF